This T cell receptor beta chain was identified during a study of blood T cell repertoires in COVID-19. In the study overall: PBMCs, B-cell-depleted T cells, or T cells provided the cDNA or gDNA that made up the material.

Per the study methods: Nucleated cell counts were estimated from reference gene primer amplification. Measured with immunoSEQ multiplex PCR; TCRdb has only the in-frame clones, and not every one. The DNA was the basis for D and trimming; V, J and clone size are from that table. The data hold roughly 270,000 clones, with nearly 90% observed a single time. CDR1 and CDR2 (germline): SGHAT, FQNNGV. With V trimmed by 5 bases and J by 4 bases, 17 bases remained unmatched. The CDR3 runs 19 residues. The TCR sequence derives from a man between 18 and 29 years old with active or convalescent COVID-19. The specimen sequenced was peripheral blood. The V and J genes are TRBV11-2 and TRBJ2-1; 10 positions match TRBD2. CDR3 sequence (DNA): TGTGCCAGCAGCCGCCTCAGACTAGCGGGTGGAACCAGATACAATGAGCAGTTCTTC. Translation gives CASSRLRLAGGTRYNEQFF.